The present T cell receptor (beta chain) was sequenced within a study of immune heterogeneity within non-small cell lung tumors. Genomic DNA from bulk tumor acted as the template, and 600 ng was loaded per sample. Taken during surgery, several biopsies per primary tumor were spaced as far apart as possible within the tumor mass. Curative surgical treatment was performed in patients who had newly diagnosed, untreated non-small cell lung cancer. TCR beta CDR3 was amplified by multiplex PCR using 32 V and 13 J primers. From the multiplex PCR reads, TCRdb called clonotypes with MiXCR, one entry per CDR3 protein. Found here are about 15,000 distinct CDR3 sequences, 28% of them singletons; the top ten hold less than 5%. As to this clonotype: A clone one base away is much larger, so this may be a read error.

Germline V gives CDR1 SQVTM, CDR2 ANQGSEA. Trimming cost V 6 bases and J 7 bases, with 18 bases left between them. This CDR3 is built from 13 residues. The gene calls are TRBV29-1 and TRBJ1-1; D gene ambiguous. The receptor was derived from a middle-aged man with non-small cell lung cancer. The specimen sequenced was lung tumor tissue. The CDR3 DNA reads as TGCAGCGTCCCCTCGGCGTCGAGCAGTGAAGCTTTCTTT. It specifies CSVPSASSSEAFF.